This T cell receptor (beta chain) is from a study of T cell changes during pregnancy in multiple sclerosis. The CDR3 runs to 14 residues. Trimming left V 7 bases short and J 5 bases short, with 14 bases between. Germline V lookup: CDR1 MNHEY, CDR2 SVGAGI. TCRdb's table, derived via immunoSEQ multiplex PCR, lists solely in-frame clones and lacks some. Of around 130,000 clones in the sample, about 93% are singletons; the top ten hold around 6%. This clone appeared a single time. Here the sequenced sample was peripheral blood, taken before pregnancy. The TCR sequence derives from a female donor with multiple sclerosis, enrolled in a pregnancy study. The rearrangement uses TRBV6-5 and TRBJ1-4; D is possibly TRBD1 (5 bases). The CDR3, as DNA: TGTGCCAGCACCCCCTCAGGGTCCAATGAAAAACTGTTTTTT. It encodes CASTPSGSNEKLFF.